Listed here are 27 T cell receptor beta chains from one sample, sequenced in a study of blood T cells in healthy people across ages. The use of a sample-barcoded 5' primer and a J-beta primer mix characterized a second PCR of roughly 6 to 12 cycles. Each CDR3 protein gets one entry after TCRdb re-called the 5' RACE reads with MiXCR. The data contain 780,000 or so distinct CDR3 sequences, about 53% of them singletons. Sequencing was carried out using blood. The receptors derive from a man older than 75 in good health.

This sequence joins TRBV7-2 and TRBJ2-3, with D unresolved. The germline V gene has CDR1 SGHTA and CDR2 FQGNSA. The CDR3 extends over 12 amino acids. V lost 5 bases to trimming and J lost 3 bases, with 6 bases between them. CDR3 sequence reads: CASSITTDTQYF. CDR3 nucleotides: TGTGCCAGCAGCATTACTACAGATACGCAGTATTTT. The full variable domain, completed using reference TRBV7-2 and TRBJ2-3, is GAGVSQSPSNKVTEKGKDVELRCDPISGHTALYWYRQSLGQGLEFLIYFQGNSAPDKSGLPSDRFSAERTGGSVSTLTIQRTQQEDSAVYLCASSITTDTQYFGPGTRLTVL.

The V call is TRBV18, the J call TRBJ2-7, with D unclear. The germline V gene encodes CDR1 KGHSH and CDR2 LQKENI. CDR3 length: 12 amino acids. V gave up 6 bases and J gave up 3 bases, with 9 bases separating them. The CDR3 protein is CASSGRDYEQYF. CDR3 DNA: TGTGCCAGCTCGGGTAGAGACTACGAGCAGTACTTC. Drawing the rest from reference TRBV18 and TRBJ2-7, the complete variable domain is NAGVMQNPRHLVRRRGQEARLRCSPMKGHSHVYWYRQLPEEGLKFMVYLQKENIIDESGMPKERFSAEFPKEGPSILRIQQVVRGDSAAYFCASSGRDYEQYFGPGTRLTVT.

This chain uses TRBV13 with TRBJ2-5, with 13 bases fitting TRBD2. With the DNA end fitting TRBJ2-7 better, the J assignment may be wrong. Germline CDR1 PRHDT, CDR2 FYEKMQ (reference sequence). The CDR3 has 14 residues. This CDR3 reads CASGQGLAGSEQYF. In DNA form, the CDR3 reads TGTGCCAGCGGCCAGGGACTAGCGGGAAGCGAGCAGTACTTC.

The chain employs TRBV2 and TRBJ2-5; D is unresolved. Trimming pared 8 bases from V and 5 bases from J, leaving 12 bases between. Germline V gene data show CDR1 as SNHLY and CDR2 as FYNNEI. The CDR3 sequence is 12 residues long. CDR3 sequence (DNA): TGTGCCAGCGGGATCTTGGGGGAGACCCAGTACTTC. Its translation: CASGILGETQYF.

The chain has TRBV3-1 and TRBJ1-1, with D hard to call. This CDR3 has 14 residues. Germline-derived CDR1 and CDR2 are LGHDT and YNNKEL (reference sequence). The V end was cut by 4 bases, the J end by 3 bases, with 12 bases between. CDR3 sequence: CASSPSALYTEAFF. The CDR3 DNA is TGTGCCAGCAGCCCCTCGGCACTGTACACTGAAGCTTTCTTT.

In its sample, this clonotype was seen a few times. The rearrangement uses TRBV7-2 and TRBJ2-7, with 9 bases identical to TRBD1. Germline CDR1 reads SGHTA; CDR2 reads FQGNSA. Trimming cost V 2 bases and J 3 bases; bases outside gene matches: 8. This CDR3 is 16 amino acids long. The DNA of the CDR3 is TGTGCCAGCAGCTTAAATTCGGGACAGGGACTCTACGAGCAGTACTTC. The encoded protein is CASSLNSGQGLYEQYF.

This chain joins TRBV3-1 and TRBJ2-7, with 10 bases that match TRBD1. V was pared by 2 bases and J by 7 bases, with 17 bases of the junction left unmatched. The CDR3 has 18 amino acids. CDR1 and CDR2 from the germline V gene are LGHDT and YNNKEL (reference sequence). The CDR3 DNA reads TGTGCCAGCAGCCAAAGCGGCCGGGGACAGGGGTCCTACAATGAGCAGTACTTC. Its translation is CASSQSGRGQGSYNEQYF.

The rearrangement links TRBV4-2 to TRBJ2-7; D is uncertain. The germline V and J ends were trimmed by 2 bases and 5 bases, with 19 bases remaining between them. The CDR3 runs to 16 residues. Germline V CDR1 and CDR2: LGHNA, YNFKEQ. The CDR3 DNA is TGTGCCAGCAGCCAAAACGACGGAACACTCATTGACGAGCAGTACTTC. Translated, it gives CASSQNDGTLIDEQYF.

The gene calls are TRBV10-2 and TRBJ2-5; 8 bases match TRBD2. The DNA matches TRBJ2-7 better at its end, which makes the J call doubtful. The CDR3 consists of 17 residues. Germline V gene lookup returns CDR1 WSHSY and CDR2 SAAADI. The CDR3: CASSEPIMAGGSYEQYF. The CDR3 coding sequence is TGCGCCAGCAGTGAGCCCATCATGGCGGGAGGCTCCTACGAGCAGTACTTC.

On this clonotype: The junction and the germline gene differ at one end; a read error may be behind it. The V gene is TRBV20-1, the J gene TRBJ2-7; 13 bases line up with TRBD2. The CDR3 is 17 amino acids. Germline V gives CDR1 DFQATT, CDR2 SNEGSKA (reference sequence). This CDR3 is CGAFGLAGDSPTYEQYF. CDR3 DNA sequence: TGCGGTGCTTTCGGACTAGCGGGAGATTCCCCGACCTACGAGCAGTACTTC.

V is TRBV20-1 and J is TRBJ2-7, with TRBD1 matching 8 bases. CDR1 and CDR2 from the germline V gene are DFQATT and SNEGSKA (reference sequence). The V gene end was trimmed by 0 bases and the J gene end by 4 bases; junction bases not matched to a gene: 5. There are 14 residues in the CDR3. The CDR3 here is CSARDPGQDYEQYF. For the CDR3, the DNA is TGCAGTGCTAGAGATCCGGGACAGGATTACGAGCAGTACTTC.

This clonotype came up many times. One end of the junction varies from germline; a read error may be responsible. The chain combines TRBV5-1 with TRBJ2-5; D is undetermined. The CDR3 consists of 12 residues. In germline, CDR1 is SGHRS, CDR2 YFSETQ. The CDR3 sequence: CASSLPQETQYF. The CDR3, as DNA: TGTGCCAGCAGCTTACCTCAAGAGACCCAGTACTTC.

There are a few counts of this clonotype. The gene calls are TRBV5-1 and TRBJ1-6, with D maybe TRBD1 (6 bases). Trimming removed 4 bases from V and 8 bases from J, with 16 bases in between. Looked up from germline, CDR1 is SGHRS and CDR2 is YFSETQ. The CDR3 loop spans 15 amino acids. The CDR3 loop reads CASSPRQASDSPLHF. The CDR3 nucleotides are TGCGCCAGCAGCCCCAGACAGGCTTCGGATTCACCCCTCCACTTT.

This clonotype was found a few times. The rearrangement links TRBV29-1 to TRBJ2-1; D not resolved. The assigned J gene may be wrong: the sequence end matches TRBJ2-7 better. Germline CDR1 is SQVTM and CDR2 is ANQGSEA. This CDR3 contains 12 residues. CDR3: CSGRSSYNEQYF. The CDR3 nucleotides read TGCAGCGGACGAAGCTCCTACAATGAGCAGTACTTC.

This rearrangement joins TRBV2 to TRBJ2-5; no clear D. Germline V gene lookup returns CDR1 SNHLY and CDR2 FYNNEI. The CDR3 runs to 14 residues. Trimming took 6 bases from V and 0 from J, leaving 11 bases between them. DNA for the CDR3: TGTGCCAGCAGACGCACAGTAAACCAAGAGACCCAGTACTTC. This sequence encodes CASRRTVNQETQYF.

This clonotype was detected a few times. CDR3 coding DNA: TGTGCCAGCACCCGGGGTCTAGCGGGAGGCGGCGAGCAGTACTTC. Translating gives CASTRGLAGGGEQYF. The rearrangement joins TRBV7-2 to TRBJ2-7; 11 positions match TRBD2. The V gene end was trimmed by 7 bases and the J gene end by 6 bases; junction bases not matched to a gene: 11. The length of the CDR3 is 15 residues. Germline V gives CDR1 SGHTA, CDR2 FQGNSA.

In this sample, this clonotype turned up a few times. CDR3 in DNA: TGTGCCAGCAGCTTAGACGACGACGAGCAGTACTTC. It codes for CASSLDDDEQYF. This chain joins TRBV7-6 and TRBJ2-4; no reliable D call. The J call is doubtful: the DNA matches TRBJ2-7 better. This CDR3 spans 12 amino acids. Per germline, CDR1 SGHVS and CDR2 FNYEAQ.

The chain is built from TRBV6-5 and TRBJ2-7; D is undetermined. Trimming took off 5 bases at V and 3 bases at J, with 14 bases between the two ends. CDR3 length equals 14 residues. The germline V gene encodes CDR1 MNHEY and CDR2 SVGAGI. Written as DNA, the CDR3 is TGTGCCAGCAGTGGCCCTGAACTCTTCTACGAGCAGTACTTC. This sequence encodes CASSGPELFYEQYF.

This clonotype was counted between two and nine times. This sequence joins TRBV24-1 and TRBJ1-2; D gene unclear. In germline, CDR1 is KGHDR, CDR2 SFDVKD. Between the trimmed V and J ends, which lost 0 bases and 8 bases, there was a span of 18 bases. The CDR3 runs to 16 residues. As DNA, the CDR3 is TGTGCCACCAGTGATTTGCAAATTGATGACCCGGCGGGCTACACCTTC. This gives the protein CATSDLQIDDPAGYTF.

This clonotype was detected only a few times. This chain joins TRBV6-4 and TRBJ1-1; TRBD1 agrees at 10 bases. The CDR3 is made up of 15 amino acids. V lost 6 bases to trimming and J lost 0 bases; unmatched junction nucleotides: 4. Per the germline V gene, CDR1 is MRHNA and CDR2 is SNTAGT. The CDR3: CASRRQGAMNTEAFF. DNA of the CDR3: TGTGCCAGCAGGCGACAGGGGGCAATGAACACTGAAGCTTTCTTT.

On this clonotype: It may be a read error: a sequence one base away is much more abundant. The CDR3 DNA sequence: TGTGCCAGCAGTTACAAGGGTCTGAGACTCACATCCCACAGAGACGCGTATTTT. Protein: CASSYKGLRLTSHRDAYF. The V and J genes are TRBV6-2 or TRBV6-3 and TRBJ2-3, with D unclear. Trimming left V 2 bases short and J 14 bases short, with 32 bases between. Looked up from germline, CDR1 is MNHEY and CDR2 is SVGEGT. The CDR3 is made up of 18 amino acids.

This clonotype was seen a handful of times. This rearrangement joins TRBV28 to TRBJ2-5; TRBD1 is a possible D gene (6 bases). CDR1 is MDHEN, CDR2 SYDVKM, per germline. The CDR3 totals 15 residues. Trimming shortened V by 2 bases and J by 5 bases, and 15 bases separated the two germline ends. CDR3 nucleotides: TGTGCCAGCAGTTTACAAACAGGGTTTAGGGAGACCCAGTACTTC. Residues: CASSLQTGFRETQYF.

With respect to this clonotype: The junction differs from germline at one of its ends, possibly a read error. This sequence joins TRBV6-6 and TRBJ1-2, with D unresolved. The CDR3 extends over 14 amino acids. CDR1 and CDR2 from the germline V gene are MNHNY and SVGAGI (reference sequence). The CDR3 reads CASSYSRANYGYTF. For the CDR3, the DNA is TGCGCCAGCAGTTACTCCCGCGCGAACTATGGCTACACCTTC.

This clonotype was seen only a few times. CDR3 nucleotide sequence: TGTGCCAGCAGCTCAGACAGGGTCCTAGGTTCACCCCTCCACTTT. As protein: CASSSDRVLGSPLHF. V usage is TRBV7-2 and J usage is TRBJ1-6, with 7 bases fitting TRBD1. The CDR3 extends over 15 amino acids. J lost 9 bases, V lost 4 bases, and 9 bases had no gene match. Germline V gene sequence: CDR1 SGHTA, CDR2 FQGNSA.

CDR3 amino acids: CSVDRGLAAYNEQYF. CDR3 DNA: TGCAGCGTCGACAGGGGGCTAGCGGCATACAATGAGCAGTACTTC. The chain links TRBV29-1 to TRBJ2-5, with 10 bases aligning to TRBD1. Looked up from germline, CDR1 is SQVTM and CDR2 is ANQGSEA. CDR3 size: 15 residues. The J segment lost 11 bases and the V segment lost 6 bases, leaving 18 bases of the junction unmatched.

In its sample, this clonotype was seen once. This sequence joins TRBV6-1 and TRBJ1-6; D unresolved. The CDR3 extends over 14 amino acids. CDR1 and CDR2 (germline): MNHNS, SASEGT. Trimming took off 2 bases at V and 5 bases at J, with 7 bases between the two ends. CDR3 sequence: CASSERPNNSPLHF. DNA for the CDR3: TGTGCCAGCAGTGAACGTCCTAATAATTCACCCCTCCACTTT.

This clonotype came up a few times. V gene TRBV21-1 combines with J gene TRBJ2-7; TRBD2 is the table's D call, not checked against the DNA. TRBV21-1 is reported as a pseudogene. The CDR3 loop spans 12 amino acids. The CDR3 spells CATRTSDSEQYF. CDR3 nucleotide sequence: TGTGCCACCCGGACTAGCGACTCCGAGCAGTACTTC.